One and the same sample provided the 21 T cell receptor beta chains below, sequenced in a study of blood T cells in healthy people across ages (dated by TCRdb to the mid-2010s). Library preparation was by 5' RACE. This sample was sequenced with an Illumina HiSeq 2500. A second PCR of about 7 to 12 cycles was run with a J-beta primer mix and a sample-barcoded 5' primer. The public reads were reprocessed in TCRdb via fastp at Q25 and MiXCR, keeping in-frame beta chains. Each entry is one CDR3 protein sequence, shown with its most common DNA and genes. Counted in this sample were about 650,000 distinct CDR3 sequences; 32% of them appeared once. Clones ranked in the top ten supply roughly 14% of the sample. Sequencing used blood. These receptors were taken from a woman aged 80 or older in good health. Donor details come from another sample of the same person, matched by shared clones.

The chain is built from TRBV7-4 and TRBJ2-5; 7 bases are a match to TRBD1. Germline CDR1 SGHVT, CDR2 SQSDAQ. CDR3 length: 14 residues. J lost 5 bases, V lost 3 bases, and 6 bases had no gene match. The CDR3 DNA reads as TGTGCCAGCAGCTTGACAGGGTTCGTGGAGACCCAGTACTTC. It specifies CASSLTGFVETQYF.

The chain is built from TRBV5-6 and TRBJ2-2, with 8 positions matching TRBD1. The trim removed 0 bases at V and 7 bases at J, leaving 5 bases unmatched. Germline values: CDR1 SGHDT, CDR2 YYEEEE. The CDR3 has 15 residues. CDR3 nucleotide sequence: TGTGCCAGCAGCTTGGTCCCAGGGGGCATCGGGGAGCTGTTTTTT. It specifies CASSLVPGGIGELFF.

J is TRBJ1-6 and V is TRBV20-1; D remains ambiguous. The CDR3 is made up of 11 amino acids. The germline V gene has CDR1 DFQATT and CDR2 SNEGSKA (reference sequence). Trimming left V 3 bases short and J 12 bases short, with 9 bases between. CDR3 loop: CSASQYGPLHF. DNA for the CDR3: TGCAGTGCTAGTCAGTACGGACCCCTCCACTTT.

This clonotype has ten or more counts. The chain couples TRBV20-1 to TRBJ2-1; 9 nucleotides align to TRBD1. There are 13 residues in the CDR3. In germline, CDR1 is DFQATT, CDR2 SNEGSKA (reference sequence). V shed 6 bases, J shed 8 bases, and the junction held 8 bases outside the gene matches. CDR3 coding DNA: TGCAGTGCCCCACCGGGACAGGGCTATGAGCAGTTCTTC. It encodes CSAPPGQGYEQFF.

In this sample, this clonotype turned up many times. Given a much more abundant clone one base away, this may be a read error. V and J are TRBV5-6 and TRBJ2-7; D unresolved. Germline V CDR1 and CDR2: SGHDT, YYEEEE. The CDR3 has 13 residues. V lost 2 bases to trimming and J lost 7 bases, with 13 bases between them. The DNA for the CDR3 is TGTGCCAGCAGCTTTCCAGCGATCGAGGAGCAGTACTTC. Amino acid sequence: CASSFPAIEEQYF.

Comments on this clonotype: The junction and the germline gene differ at one end; a read error may be behind it. The CDR3 region is CTSSLGTGLAKNIQYF. The CDR3 DNA reads TGTACCAGCAGCTTAGGGACGGGGTTAGCCAAAAACATTCAGTACTTC. This chain joins TRBV7-8 and TRBJ2-4, with D perhaps given as TRBD1 or TRBD2 (5 bases each). Germline V gives CDR1 SGHVS, CDR2 FQNEAQ. The CDR3 has 16 amino acids.

This clonotype was recorded many times. Here the CDR3 reads CATSEGRVKETQYF. Here the CDR3 DNA reads TGTGCCACCAGTGAAGGACGGGTAAAAGAGACCCAGTACTTC. V gene TRBV24-1 combines with J gene TRBJ2-5; no definite D call. Between the trimmed V and J ends, which lost 4 bases and 3 bases, there was a span of 11 bases. The CDR3 runs 14 residues. Germline V CDR1 and CDR2: KGHDR, SFDVKD.

This rearrangement joins TRBV4-1 to TRBJ2-7; D tentatively reads TRBD1 or TRBD2 (6 bases each). V lost 0 bases to trimming and J lost 10 bases, with 19 bases between them. Germline V gene sequence: CDR1 MGHRA, CDR2 YSYEKL. The CDR3 consists of 15 residues. The CDR3 here is CASSQEITNPGAQYF. Here the CDR3 DNA reads TGCGCCAGCAGCCAAGAGATTACGAACCCGGGGGCCCAGTACTTC.

Only a few counts were recorded for this clonotype. A much larger clone lies a single base off, so this may be a read error. V gene TRBV9 combines with J gene TRBJ2-7; perhaps TRBD2 as D (5 bases). Germline-derived CDR1 and CDR2 are SGDLS and YYNGEE. The CDR3 is 15 residues long. Trimming removed 0 bases from V and 6 bases from J, with 16 bases in between. CDR3 DNA sequence: TGTGCCAGCAGCGTAGGGGCGGGCCCTGGCTCCGAGCAGTACTTC. Residues: CASSVGAGPGSEQYF.

J is TRBJ2-5 and V is TRBV29-1; the match to TRBD2 covers 8 bases. The V gene's germline CDR1 is SQVTM and CDR2 ANQGSEA. Losses at the gene ends were 6 bases for V and 11 bases for J; bases not matched to a gene: 20. This CDR3 spans 15 amino acids. Here the CDR3 reads CSVETGLATPHEQYF. The CDR3 DNA sequence: TGCAGCGTGGAGACAGGACTAGCCACGCCCCATGAGCAGTACTTC. Filled out from reference TRBV29-1 and TRBJ2-5, the complete variable domain reads SAVISQKPSRDICQRGTSLTIQCQVDSQVTMMFWYRQQPGQSLTLIATANQGSEATYESGFVIDKFPISRPNLTFSTLTVSNMSPEDSSIYLCSVETGLATPHEQYFGPGTRLLVL.

The V and J genes are TRBV6-5 and TRBJ2-4, with TRBD2 matching 11 bases. The end of the DNA aligns better with TRBJ2-7, so the J call may be wrong. This CDR3 comprises 16 residues. The germline gives CDR1 MNHEY, CDR2 SVGAGI. CDR3 loop: CASSYSNLAGGSEQYF. CDR3 bases: TGTGCCAGCAGTTACTCGAATCTAGCGGGAGGATCCGAGCAGTACTTC.

This clonotype was detected a few times. This chain connects TRBV28 to TRBJ1-3; TRBD1 agrees at 10 bases. CDR3 size: 13 residues. Germline V gives CDR1 MDHEN, CDR2 SYDVKM. After removal of 2 bases from V and 10 bases from J, the junction contained 2 bases not matched to a gene. The CDR3 DNA reads TGTGCCAGCAGTTTAAGGACAGGGGGAACCATATATTTT. As protein: CASSLRTGGTIYF.

The table lists this clonotype with a few counts. V and J are TRBV18 and TRBJ1-2; D possibly corresponds to TRBD1 (6 bases). Germline values: CDR1 KGHSH, CDR2 LQKENI. Trimming stripped 3 bases from V and 1 base from J, with 15 bases between. The CDR3 consists of 16 residues. CDR3 coding DNA: TGTGCCAGCTCACCCGATGGGGGGCTGGTTAACTATGGCTACACCTTC. Translating it yields CASSPDGGLVNYGYTF.

This clonotype was observed a handful of times. One base away lies a much larger clone, so this may be a sequencing read error. The CDR3: CASSLGSRETQYF. The CDR3 DNA sequence: TGTGCCAGCAGCTTAGGGTCCAGGGAGACCCAGTACTTC. The V and J genes are TRBV7-3 and TRBJ2-5; D not resolved. V was shortened by 2 bases and J by 5 bases, with 9 bases between the two germline ends. The CDR3 contains 13 residues. The V gene's germline CDR1 is SGHTA and CDR2 FQGTGA.

This clonotype was observed many times. This chain links TRBV30 with TRBJ1-5; D is perhaps TRBD1 (5 bases). CDR3 size: 13 residues. Germline assignment: CDR1 GTSNPN and CDR2 SVGIG (reference sequence). Trimming cost V 2 bases and J 9 bases, with 14 bases left between them. The CDR3 DNA is TGTGCCTGGAGTAGGGACGGCAAACGGCCCCAGCATTTT. Its protein product is CAWSRDGKRPQHF. The full variable domain, its missing parts supplied by reference TRBV30 and TRBJ1-5, is SQTIHQWPATLVQPVGSPLSLECTVEGTSNPNLYWYRQAAGRGLQLLFYSVGIGQISSEVPQNLSASRPQDRQFILSSKKLLLSDSGFYLCAWSRDGKRPQHFGDGTRLSIL.

Ten or more counts support this clonotype. V usage is TRBV7-2 and J usage is TRBJ2-5, with D unresolved. V lost 2 bases, J lost 1 base, and 8 bases lay in between. CDR1 and CDR2 from the germline V gene are SGHTA and FQGNSA. This CDR3 has 14 amino acids. The CDR3 DNA sequence: TGTGCCAGCAGCTTACTACCGTCCCAAGAGACCCAGTACTTC. This sequence encodes CASSLLPSQETQYF. The whole variable domain, filled in from reference TRBV7-2 and TRBJ2-5, reads GAGVSQSPSNKVTEKGKDVELRCDPISGHTALYWYRQSLGQGLEFLIYFQGNSAPDKSGLPSDRFSAERTGGSVSTLTIQRTQQEDSAVYLCASSLLPSQETQYFGPGTRLLVL.

This clonotype was observed at least ten times. The chain recombines TRBV5-6 with TRBJ2-3; tentatively, D is TRBD1 (5 bases). CDR1 is SGHDT, CDR2 YYEEEE, per germline. The V gene lost 4 bases and the J gene lost 0 bases, with 12 bases spanning the gap. The CDR3 is 15 residues long. CDR3 amino acids: CASSPQGLSTDTQYF. The CDR3 DNA reads TGTGCCAGCAGCCCGCAGGGTTTGAGCACAGATACGCAGTATTTT.

The V and J genes are TRBV28 and TRBJ1-2; D remains ambiguous. The V gene lost 5 bases and the J gene lost 6 bases, with 10 bases spanning the gap. This CDR3 spans 12 amino acids. Germline lookup yields CDR1 MDHEN and CDR2 SYDVKM. The chain's CDR3 is CASSKEIHGYTF. DNA of the CDR3: TGTGCCAGCAGTAAGGAGATCCATGGCTACACCTTC.

This clonotype was counted at least ten times. The V call is TRBV7-9, the J call TRBJ1-2; weak D call: TRBD1 (6 bases). Trimming removed 5 bases at V and 0 bases at J, with 19 bases between. The CDR3 runs to 17 residues. Germline CDR1 is SEHNR and CDR2 is FQNEAQ (reference sequence). In nucleotides, the CDR3 is TGTGCCAGCAGCCCCGAAGCGGGGGCTCGGGCTAACTATGGCTACACCTTC. This gives the protein CASSPEAGARANYGYTF. Full variable domain (remainder filled in from reference TRBV7-9 and TRBJ1-2): DTGVSQNPRHKITKRGQNVTFRCDPISEHNRLYWYRQTLGQGPEFLTYFQNEAQLEKSRLLSDRFSAERPKGSFSTLEIQRTEQGDSAMYLCASSPEAGARANYGYTFGSGTRLTVV.

This clonotype was observed at least ten times. The chain has TRBV4-3 and TRBJ2-1, with 12 bases matching TRBD1. The germline V gene encodes CDR1 LGHNA and CDR2 YSLEER. Trimming at V came to 3 bases and at J to 5 bases, leaving 11 bases not matched to a gene. This CDR3 has 18 amino acids. In DNA form, the CDR3 reads TGCGCCAGCAGCCACCTCCGGGACAGGGGGCTGCGGCACAATGAGCAGTTCTTC. Translation gives CASSHLRDRGLRHNEQFF.

This clonotype was observed many times. The V and J genes are TRBV11-2 and TRBJ2-1, with 8 bases lining up with TRBD2. The germline V gene has CDR1 SGHAT and CDR2 FQNNGV. This CDR3 has 15 amino acids. The V gene end was trimmed by 2 bases and the J gene end by 4 bases; junction bases not matched to a gene: 4. CDR3 region: CASSLLTGGYNEQFF. The CDR3 nucleotides are TGTGCCAGCAGCTTATTAACGGGGGGGTACAATGAGCAGTTCTTC.